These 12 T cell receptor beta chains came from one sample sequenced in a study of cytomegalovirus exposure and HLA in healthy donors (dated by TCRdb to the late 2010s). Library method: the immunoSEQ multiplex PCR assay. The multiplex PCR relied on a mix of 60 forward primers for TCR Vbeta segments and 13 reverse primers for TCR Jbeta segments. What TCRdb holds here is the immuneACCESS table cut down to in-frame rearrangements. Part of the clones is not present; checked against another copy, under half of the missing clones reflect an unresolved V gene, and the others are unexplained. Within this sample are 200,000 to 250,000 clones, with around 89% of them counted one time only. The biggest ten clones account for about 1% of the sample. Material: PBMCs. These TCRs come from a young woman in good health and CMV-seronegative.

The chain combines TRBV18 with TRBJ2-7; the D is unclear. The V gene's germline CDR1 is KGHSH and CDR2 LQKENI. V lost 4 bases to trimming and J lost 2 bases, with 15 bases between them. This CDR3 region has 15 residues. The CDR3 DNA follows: TGTGCCAGCTCACGAACGGGTTCCCAGACCTACGAGCAGTACTTC. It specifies CASSRTGSQTYEQYF.

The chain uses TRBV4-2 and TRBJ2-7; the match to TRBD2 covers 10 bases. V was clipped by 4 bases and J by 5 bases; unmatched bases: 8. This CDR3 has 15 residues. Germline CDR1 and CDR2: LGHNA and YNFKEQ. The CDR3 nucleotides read TGTGCCAGCAGCCTCCTAGCGGGAGCTCAGGACGAGCAGTACTTC. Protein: CASSLLAGAQDEQYF.

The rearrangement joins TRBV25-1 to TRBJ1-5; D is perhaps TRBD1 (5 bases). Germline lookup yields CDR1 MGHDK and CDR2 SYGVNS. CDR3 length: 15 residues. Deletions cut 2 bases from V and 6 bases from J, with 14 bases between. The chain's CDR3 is CASSEEGVEGQPQHF. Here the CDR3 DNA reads TGTGCCAGCAGTGAAGAAGGGGTGGAGGGTCAGCCCCAGCATTTT.

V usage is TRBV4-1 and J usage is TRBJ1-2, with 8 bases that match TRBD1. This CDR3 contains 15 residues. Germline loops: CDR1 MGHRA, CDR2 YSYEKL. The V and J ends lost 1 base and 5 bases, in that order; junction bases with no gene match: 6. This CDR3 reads CASSQGQGARYGYTF. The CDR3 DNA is TGCGCCAGCAGCCAAGGGCAGGGGGCTCGATATGGCTACACCTTC.

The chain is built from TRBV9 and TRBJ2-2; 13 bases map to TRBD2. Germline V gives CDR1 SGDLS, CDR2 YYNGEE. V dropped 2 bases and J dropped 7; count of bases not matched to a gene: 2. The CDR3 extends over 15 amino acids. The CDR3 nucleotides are TGTGCCAGCAGCGTCGGACTAGCGGGGGTCGGGGAGCTGTTTTTT. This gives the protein CASSVGLAGVGELFF.

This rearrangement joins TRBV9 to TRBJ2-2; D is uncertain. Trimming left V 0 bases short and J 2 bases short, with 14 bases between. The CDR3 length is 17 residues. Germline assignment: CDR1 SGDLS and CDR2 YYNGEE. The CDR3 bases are TGTGCCAGCAGCGTAGCTACCGTTGGCGGAAACACCGGGGAGCTGTTTTTT. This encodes CASSVATVGGNTGELFF. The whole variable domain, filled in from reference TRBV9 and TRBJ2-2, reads DSGVTQTPKHLITATGQRVTLRCSPRSGDLSVYWYQQSLDQGLQFLIQYYNGEERAKGNILERFSAQQFPDLHSELNLSSLELGDSALYFCASSVATVGGNTGELFFGEGSRLTVL.

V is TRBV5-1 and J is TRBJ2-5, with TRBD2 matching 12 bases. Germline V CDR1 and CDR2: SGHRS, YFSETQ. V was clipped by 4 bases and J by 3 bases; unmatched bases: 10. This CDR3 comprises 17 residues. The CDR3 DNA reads TGCGCCAGCAGCCCGGGACTAGCGGGCGACCGAAAAGAGACCCAGTACTTC. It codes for CASSPGLAGDRKETQYF.

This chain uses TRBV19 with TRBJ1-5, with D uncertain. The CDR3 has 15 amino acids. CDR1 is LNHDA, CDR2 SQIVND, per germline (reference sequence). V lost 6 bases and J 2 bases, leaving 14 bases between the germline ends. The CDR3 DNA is TGTGCCAGTAGAGGGCGGGGTCCAGGCAATCAGCCCCAGCATTTT. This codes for CASRGRGPGNQPQHF.

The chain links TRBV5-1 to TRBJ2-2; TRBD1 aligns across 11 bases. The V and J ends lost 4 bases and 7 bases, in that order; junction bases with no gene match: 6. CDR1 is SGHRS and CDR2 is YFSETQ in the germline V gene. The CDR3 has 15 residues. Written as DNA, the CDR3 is TGCGCCAGCAGCCCCACCGGGACAGGGGGCGGGGAGCTGTTTTTT. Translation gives CASSPTGTGGGELFF.

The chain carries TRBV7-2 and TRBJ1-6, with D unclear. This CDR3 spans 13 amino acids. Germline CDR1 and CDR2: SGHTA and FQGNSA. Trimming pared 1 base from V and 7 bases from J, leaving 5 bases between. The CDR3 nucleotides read TGTGCCAGCAGCTTAGTGGGCAATTCACCCCTCCACTTT. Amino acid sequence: CASSLVGNSPLHF.

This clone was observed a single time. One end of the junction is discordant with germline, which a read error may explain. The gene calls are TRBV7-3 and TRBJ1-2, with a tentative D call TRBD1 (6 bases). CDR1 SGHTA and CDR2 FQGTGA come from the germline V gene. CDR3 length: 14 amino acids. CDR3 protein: CASSLSSGGDGYTF. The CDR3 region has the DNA TGTGCCAGCAGCTTATCTTCTGGGGGCGATGGTTACACCTTC.

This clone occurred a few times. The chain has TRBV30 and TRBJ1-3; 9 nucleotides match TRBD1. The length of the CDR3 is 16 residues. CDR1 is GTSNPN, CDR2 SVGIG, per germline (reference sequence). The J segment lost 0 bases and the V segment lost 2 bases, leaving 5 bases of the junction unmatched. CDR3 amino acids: CAWSLQGASSGNTIYF. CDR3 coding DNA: TGTGCCTGGAGTTTACAGGGGGCGAGCTCTGGAAACACCATATATTTT. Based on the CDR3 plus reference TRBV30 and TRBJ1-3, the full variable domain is SQTIHQWPATLVQPVGSPLSLECTVEGTSNPNLYWYRQAAGRGLQLLFYSVGIGQISSEVPQNLSASRPQDRQFILSSKKLLLSDSGFYLCAWSLQGASSGNTIYFGEGSWLTVV.